The T cell receptor (beta chain) under discussion was sequenced for a study of T cell responses to AZD1222 COVID-19 vaccine. Study-wide points: Spike-specific TCR breadth and depth both grew after two AZD1222 doses. Reportedly, nearly half of unique spike TCRs recognized epitopes outside B.1.351/B.1.1.7 mutations.

In regard to this clone: Its specificity is unknown.

TCRdb's copy holds only in-frame clones and misses some; the assay was immunoSEQ multiplex PCR. The sample yields around 140,000 clones, approximately 91% seen once. The TCR comes from an adult who received the AZD1222 COVID-19 vaccine. Specimen: peripheral blood, collected 28 days after the second AZD1222 dose.

CDR3 region: CASSYEYNEQFF. CDR3 sequence (DNA): TGTGCCAGCAGTTACGAATACAATGAGCAGTTCTTC. V is TRBV6-2 or TRBV6-3 and J is TRBJ2-1; no clear D. Trimming took off 2 bases at V and 4 bases at J, with 3 bases between the two ends. The CDR3 covers 12 residues. The germline V gene has CDR1 MNHEY and CDR2 SVGEGT.